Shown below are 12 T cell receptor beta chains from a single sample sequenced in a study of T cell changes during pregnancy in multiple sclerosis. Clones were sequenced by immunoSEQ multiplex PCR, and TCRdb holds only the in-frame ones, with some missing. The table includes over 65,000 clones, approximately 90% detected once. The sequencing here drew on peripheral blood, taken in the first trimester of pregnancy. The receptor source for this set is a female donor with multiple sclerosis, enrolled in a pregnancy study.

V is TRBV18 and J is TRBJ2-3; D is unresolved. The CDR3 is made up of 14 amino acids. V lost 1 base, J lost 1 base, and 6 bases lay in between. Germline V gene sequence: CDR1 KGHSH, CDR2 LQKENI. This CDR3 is CASSPLQRTDTQYF. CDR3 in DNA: TGTGCCAGCTCACCACTACAGCGCACAGATACGCAGTATTTT.

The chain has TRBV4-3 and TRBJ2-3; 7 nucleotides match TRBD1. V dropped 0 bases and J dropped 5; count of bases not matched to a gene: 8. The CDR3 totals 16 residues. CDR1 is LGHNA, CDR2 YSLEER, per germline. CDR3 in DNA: TGCGCCAGCAGCCAAGATTCGGTAGGGGGCATAGATACGCAGTATTTT. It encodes CASSQDSVGGIDTQYF.

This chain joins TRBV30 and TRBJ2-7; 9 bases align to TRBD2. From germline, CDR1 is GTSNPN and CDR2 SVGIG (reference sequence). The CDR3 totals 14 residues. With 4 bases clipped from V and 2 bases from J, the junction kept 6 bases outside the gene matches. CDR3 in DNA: TGTGCCTGGAATCCGACTAGCGGACCCTACGAGCAGTACTTC. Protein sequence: CAWNPTSGPYEQYF.

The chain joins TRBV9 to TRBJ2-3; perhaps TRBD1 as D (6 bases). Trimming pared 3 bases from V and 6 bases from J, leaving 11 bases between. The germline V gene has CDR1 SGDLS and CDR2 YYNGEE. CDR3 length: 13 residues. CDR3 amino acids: CASSDRDRDTQYF. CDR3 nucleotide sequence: TGTGCCAGCAGCGACAGGGATAGGGATACGCAGTATTTT.

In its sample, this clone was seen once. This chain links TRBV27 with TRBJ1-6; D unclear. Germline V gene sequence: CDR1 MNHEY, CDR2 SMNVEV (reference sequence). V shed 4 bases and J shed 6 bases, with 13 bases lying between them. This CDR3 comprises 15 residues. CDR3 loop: CASSSLVRSNSPLHF. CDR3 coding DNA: TGTGCCAGCAGTTCATTAGTAAGGAGTAATTCACCCCTCCACTTT.

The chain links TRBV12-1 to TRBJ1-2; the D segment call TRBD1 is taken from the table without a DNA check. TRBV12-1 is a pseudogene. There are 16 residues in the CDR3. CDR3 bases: TGTGCCAGCAGCACCTCCGGGACAGGGAAGTGGCATGGCTACACCTTC. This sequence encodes CASSTSGTGKWHGYTF.

The CDR3 coding sequence is TGTGCCAGCTCAATTACCCTAGGGAGCACTGAAGCTTTCTTT. Translation gives CASSITLGSTEAFF. The J gene is TRBJ1-1, the V gene TRBV18; no definite D call. CDR1 is KGHSH, CDR2 LQKENI, per germline. V shed 5 bases and J shed 4 bases, with 14 bases lying between them. CDR3 length: 14 amino acids.

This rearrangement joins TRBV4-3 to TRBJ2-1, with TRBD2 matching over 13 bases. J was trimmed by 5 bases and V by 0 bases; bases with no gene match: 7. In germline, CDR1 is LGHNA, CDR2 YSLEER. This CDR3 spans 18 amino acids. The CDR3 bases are TGCGCCAGCAGCCAAGATTGGACTAGCGGGGGCCTCCACAATGAGCAGTTCTTC. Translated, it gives CASSQDWTSGGLHNEQFF.

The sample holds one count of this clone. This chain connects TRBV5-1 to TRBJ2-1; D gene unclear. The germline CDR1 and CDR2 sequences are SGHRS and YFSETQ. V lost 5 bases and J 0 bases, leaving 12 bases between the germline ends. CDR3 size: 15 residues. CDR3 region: CASRSTVSSYNEQFF. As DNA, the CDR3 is TGCGCCAGCAGATCTACAGTTAGCTCCTACAATGAGCAGTTCTTC. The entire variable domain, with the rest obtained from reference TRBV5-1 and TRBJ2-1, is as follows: KAGVTQTPRYLIKTRGQQVTLSCSPISGHRSVSWYQQTPGQGLQFLFEYFSETQRNKGNFPGRFSGRQFSNSRSEMNVSTLELGDSALYLCASRSTVSSYNEQFFGPGTRLTVL.

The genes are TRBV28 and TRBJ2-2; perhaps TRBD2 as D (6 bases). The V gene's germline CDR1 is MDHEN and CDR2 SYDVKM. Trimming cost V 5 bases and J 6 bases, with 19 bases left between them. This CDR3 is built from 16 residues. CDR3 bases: TGTGCCAGCAGTATCCCTAGCGTCCGACGCGCCGGGGAGCTGTTTTTT. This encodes CASSIPSVRRAGELFF.

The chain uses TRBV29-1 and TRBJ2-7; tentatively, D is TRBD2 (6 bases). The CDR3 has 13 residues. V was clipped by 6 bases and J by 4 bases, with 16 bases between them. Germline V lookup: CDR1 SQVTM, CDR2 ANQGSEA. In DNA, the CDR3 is TGCAGCGTGGGACGGGGGTTGGGGTACGAGCAGTACTTC. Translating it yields CSVGRGLGYEQYF.

CDR3 DNA sequence: TGTGCCATCAGTGAGTCGAGCGGAGGGTTCTACAATGAGCAGTTCTTC. Its translation is CAISESSGGFYNEQFF. The chain has TRBV10-3 and TRBJ2-1, with D maybe TRBD2 (6 bases). Deletions cut 0 bases from V and 3 bases from J, with 12 bases between. Germline CDR1 reads ENHRY; CDR2 reads SYGVKD. This CDR3 comprises 16 residues.